This TCR beta chain was profiled in a study of yellow fever vaccine responses in identical twins. Concerning this clonotype itself: Its antigen is as yet unknown.

Using its own MiXCR run on the RT-PCR reads, TCRdb lists one record per CDR3 protein. The sample gives 20,000 or so distinct CDR3 sequences, over 65% of which show up once; under 3% is in the top ten. Study results and caveats: Twins reportedly showed a vaccine T cell response that seemed partly convergent and partly personalized.

The clonotype originates from a woman between 18 and 29 years old who received the yellow fever vaccine. The input for sequencing was T cells from blood (PBMCs), unsorted or a sorted subset (not recorded which), taken before or after yellow fever vaccination (not recorded which).

The CDR3 loop is CASKVREGPTYEQYV. The CDR3 DNA reads as TGTGCCAGCAAGGTAAGAGAGGGACCAACCTACGAGCAGTACGTC. The chain uses TRBV25-1 and TRBJ2-7; either TRBD1 or TRBD2 may fit D (5 bases each). Trimming pared 7 bases from V and 2 bases from J, leaving 18 bases between. The CDR3 runs to 15 residues. CDR1 MGHDK and CDR2 SYGVNS come from the germline V gene.